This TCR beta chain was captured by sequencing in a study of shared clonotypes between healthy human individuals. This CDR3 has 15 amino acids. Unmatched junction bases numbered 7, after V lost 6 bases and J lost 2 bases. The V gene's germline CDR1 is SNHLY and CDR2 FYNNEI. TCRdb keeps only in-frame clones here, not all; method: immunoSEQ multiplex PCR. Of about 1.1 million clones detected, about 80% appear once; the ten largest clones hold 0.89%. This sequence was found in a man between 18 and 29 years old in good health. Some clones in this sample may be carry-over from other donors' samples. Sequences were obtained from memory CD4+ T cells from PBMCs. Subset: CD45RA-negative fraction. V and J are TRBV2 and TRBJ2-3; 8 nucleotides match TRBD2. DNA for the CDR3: TGTGCCAGCAGCCGGGAGGGAGGGGCCACAGATACGCAGTATTTT. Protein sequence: CASSREGGATDTQYF.